A selection of T cell receptor beta chains follows, all from one sample in a study of T cell responses to AZD1222 COVID-19 vaccine. Here immunoSEQ multiplex PCR was the method, and the copy in TCRdb shows in-frame clones only, minus some. The table shows 120,000 or so clones, with about 87% occurring only once. The sequenced sample was peripheral blood, obtained on day 0 of AZD1222 vaccination. The receptors come from an adult in good health. The CDR3 runs from the conserved cysteine through the conserved F or W. The D gene is left open where the match is weak. The size entry is marked missing in some rows and otherwise reads once, few, many or a size class.

>TRBJ2-2|TRBV27|.|.
TGTGCCAGCAAACGTTGGAGGGTGGAGGACACCGGGGAGCTGTTTTTT
CASKRWRVEDTGELFF
>TRBJ2-1|TRBV9|.|.
TGTGCCAGCAGCGTAGTGGGCTCCTACAATGAGCAGTTCTTC
CASSVVGSYNEQFF
>TRBJ1-5|TRBV2|.|.
TGTGCCAGCAGCGGAGGCCCTGATCGCAATCAGCCCCAGCATTTT
CASSGGPDRNQPQHF
>TRBJ2-3|TRBV9|.|.
TGTGCCAGCAGCCCCACGGGCGGGGACCCCACAGATACGCAGTATTTT
CASSPTGGDPTDTQYF
>TRBJ1-1|TRBV6-5|.|TRBD1
TGTGCCAGCAGTTATAGGACAGGCCGAGTCACTGAAGCTTTCTTT
CASSYRTGRVTEAFF
>TRBJ2-2|TRBV7-9|.|.
TGTGCCAGCAGCTTAGTTACGGTCGCGAACACCGGGGAGCTGTTTTTT
CASSLVTVANTGELFF
>TRBJ1-5|TRBV2|.|TRBD1
TGTGCCAGCAGGGACCACAGGGGGTGGCAGCCCCAGCATTTT
CASRDHRGWQPQHF
>TRBJ2-3|TRBV5-4|.|.
TGTGCCAGCAGCTTGGCCGGTTTTTACGGGGGCGACACAGATACGCAGTATTTT
CASSLAGFYGGDTDTQYF
>TRBJ2-7|TRBV11-1|few|.
TGTGCCAGCAAATCCCAGGGTATAGGCTACGAGCAGTACTTC
CASKSQGIGYEQYF
>TRBJ2-7|TRBV28|.|.
TGTGCCAGCACCACGGGGCACTACGAGCAGTACTTC
CASTTGHYEQYF